A single sample gave rise to the 11 T cell receptor beta chains below, sequenced in a study of neoadjuvant anti-PD-1 for oral cavity cancer. The assay was immunoSEQ multiplex PCR, and TCRdb's table has in-frame clones only and misses some. The profile shows approximately 15,000 clones, about 67% of them singletons. The sample consisted of PBMCs, taken before nivolumab (anti-PD-1) treatment. These receptors came from a person aged 35 to 85 with oral cavity squamous cell carcinoma.

This chain connects TRBV27 to TRBJ1-5, with D perhaps matching TRBD1 (6 bases). Per germline, CDR1 MNHEY and CDR2 SMNVEV (reference sequence). The V end was cut by 5 bases, the J end by 3 bases, with 8 bases between. The CDR3 has 13 residues. CDR3 protein: CASSDRINQPQHF. CDR3 nucleotide sequence: TGTGCCAGCAGTGACAGGATCAATCAGCCCCAGCATTTT.

This clone has a handful of counts. The chain is built from TRBV2 and TRBJ2-2; D is ambiguous. Trimming stripped 7 bases from V and 5 bases from J, with 11 bases between. CDR3 length: 13 amino acids. Germline values: CDR1 SNHLY, CDR2 FYNNEI. The CDR3 sequence is CASNAAGTGELFF. The CDR3 DNA reads TGTGCCAGCAATGCCGCCGGGACCGGGGAGCTGTTTTTT.

This sequence joins TRBV27 and TRBJ2-2; 9 positions match TRBD2. The germline CDR1 and CDR2 sequences are MNHEY and SMNVEV (reference sequence). J lost 2 bases, V lost 7 bases, and 8 bases had no gene match. CDR3 length: 16 residues. CDR3 in amino acids: CASKRGLAANTGELFF. CDR3 coding DNA: TGTGCCAGCAAGAGGGGACTAGCAGCAAACACCGGGGAGCTGTTTTTT.

V is TRBV30 and J is TRBJ2-2; D is possibly TRBD2 (6 bases). Germline loops: CDR1 GTSNPN, CDR2 SVGIG (reference sequence). V dropped 3 bases and J dropped 3 bases, with 11 bases sitting between them. The CDR3 spans 14 residues. The CDR3: CAWRGGRDTGELFF. The CDR3 DNA follows: TGTGCCTGGAGAGGAGGGAGAGACACCGGGGAGCTGTTTTTT.

The CDR3 region is CAWSHGQRNTGELFF. DNA of the CDR3: TGTGCCTGGAGCCATGGACAGCGCAACACCGGGGAGCTGTTTTTT. The chain combines TRBV30 with TRBJ2-2, with D perhaps matching TRBD1 (6 bases). The germline V gene has CDR1 GTSNPN and CDR2 SVGIG (reference sequence). This CDR3 has 15 amino acids. With 3 bases removed from V and 2 bases from J, the gap between germline ends came to 13 bases.

This sequence joins TRBV6-9 and TRBJ1-3; D unresolved. The CDR3 runs to 14 residues. Deletions cut 7 bases from V and 6 bases from J, with 16 bases between. CDR1 and CDR2 (germline): MNHGY, SVAAGI. This chain's CDR3 is CASTISRMSNTIYF. The DNA for the CDR3 is TGTGCCAGCACCATTTCGCGGATGTCAAACACCATATATTTT.

The chain joins TRBV2 to TRBJ2-1, with D perhaps matching TRBD2 (5 bases). V was shortened by 3 bases and J by 9 bases, with 12 bases between the two germline ends. CDR3 size: 13 residues. Germline CDR1 SNHLY, CDR2 FYNNEI. CDR3: CASSDRIEGEQFF. The CDR3, as DNA: TGTGCCAGCAGTGATAGGATCGAGGGTGAGCAGTTCTTC.

This clone appeared a few times. J is TRBJ1-1 and V is TRBV15; D is unresolved. V lost 9 bases and J 3 bases, leaving 14 bases between the germline ends. The CDR3 loop spans 13 amino acids. Germline V lookup: CDR1 LNHNV, CDR2 YYDKDF (reference sequence). The CDR3 DNA follows: TGTGCCACACGCGAGAACCCAGACACTGAAGCTTTCTTT. Its translation is CATRENPDTEAFF.

The chain employs TRBV6-1 and TRBJ2-3; D is unresolved. The CDR3 consists of 15 residues. The ends were cut back, 0 bases at V and 0 bases at J, with 7 bases in the middle. The germline gives CDR1 MNHNS, CDR2 SASEGT. CDR3 bases: TGTGCCAGCAGTGAAGCGGTGACAAGCACAGATACGCAGTATTTT. Translating gives CASSEAVTSTDTQYF.

This clone was picked up one time. This chain uses TRBV5-1 with TRBJ2-7; D is perhaps TRBD1 (7 bases). V was clipped by 4 bases and J by 3 bases, with 17 bases between them. The germline gives CDR1 SGHRS, CDR2 YFSETQ. This CDR3 region has 15 residues. CDR3 nucleotides: TGCGCCAGCAGCCCGGCGGGACAGATGATCTACGAGCAGTACTTC. Amino acid sequence: CASSPAGQMIYEQYF.

The rearrangement links TRBV29-1 to TRBJ2-7; D might be TRBD1 (6 bases). Germline-derived CDR1 and CDR2 are SQVTM and ANQGSEA. Deletions cut 3 bases from V and 2 bases from J, with 14 bases between. The CDR3 has 14 amino acids. The DNA for the CDR3 is TGCAGCGTTGAGGTACAGGGCCGTCCCTACGAGCAGTACTTC. As protein: CSVEVQGRPYEQYF.